The 20 T cell receptor beta chains given below trace back to one sample, sequenced in a study of T cell changes during pregnancy in multiple sclerosis. Repertoires were generated with immunoSEQ multiplex PCR, while TCRdb's copy carries only in-frame clones and drops some. Seen here are some 9,100 clones, 75% to 85% observed once, and the top ten hold less than 20%. Sequencing used CD8+ T cells from peripheral blood mononuclear cells, obtained in the third trimester of pregnancy. Receptor source: a female donor in good health, enrolled as a control in a pregnancy study.

CDR3 DNA: TGCGCCAGCAGCTCCTATGCGGGGGAGGGCTACGAGCAGTACTTC. Its translation: CASSSYAGEGYEQYF. The chain carries TRBV5-1 and TRBJ2-7; the match to TRBD2 covers 7 bases. V was pared by 3 bases and J by 3 bases, with 9 bases of the junction left unmatched. This CDR3 is 15 amino acids long. Germline lookup yields CDR1 SGHRS and CDR2 YFSETQ.

DNA for the CDR3: TGCGCCAGCAGTACTTACTCAGGCTCTGGAAACACCATATATTTT. Translated, it gives CASSTYSGSGNTIYF. V and J are TRBV4-3 and TRBJ1-3; D gene unclear. Germline lookup yields CDR1 LGHNA and CDR2 YSLEER. The CDR3 consists of 15 residues. The V end lost 6 bases, the J end lost 0 bases, and 12 bases lay between the germline ends.

The chain joins TRBV7-2 to TRBJ2-3, with 10 bases matching TRBD2. The V gene end was trimmed by 2 bases and the J gene end by 6 bases; junction bases not matched to a gene: 5. The CDR3 contains 15 residues. Germline-derived CDR1 and CDR2 are SGHTA and FQGNSA. This CDR3 reads CASSLTLAGWDTQYF. The CDR3 bases are TGTGCCAGCAGCTTAACACTAGCGGGGTGGGATACGCAGTATTTT.

The chain recombines TRBV19 with TRBJ1-5, with a tentative D call TRBD1 (6 bases). CDR1 LNHDA and CDR2 SQIVND come from the germline V gene (reference sequence). This CDR3 spans 13 amino acids. V lost 6 bases, J lost 8 bases, and 14 bases lay in between. The CDR3 DNA is TGTGCCAGTAGACCACAGGGTTTGGAGCCCCAGCATTTT. Amino acids: CASRPQGLEPQHF.

The chain has TRBV27 and TRBJ1-2, with 8 bases lining up with TRBD1. With V trimmed by 5 bases and J by 4 bases, 9 bases remained unmatched. This CDR3 is 15 amino acids long. Per the germline V gene, CDR1 is MNHEY and CDR2 is SMNVEV (reference sequence). CDR3 DNA sequence: TGTGCCAGCAGTGCCGTCAGGGGGCCTGGCTATGGCTACACCTTC. Encoded protein: CASSAVRGPGYGYTF.

V gene TRBV5-1 combines with J gene TRBJ2-1, with D possibly matching TRBD1 (5 bases). The length of the CDR3 is 15 residues. CDR1 SGHRS and CDR2 YFSETQ come from the germline V gene. Trimming took off 0 bases at V and 1 base at J, with 8 bases between the two ends. Here the CDR3 reads CASSLVSGSYNEQFF. As DNA, the CDR3 is TGCGCCAGCAGCTTGGTATCAGGGTCCTACAATGAGCAGTTCTTC.

The chain uses TRBV4-3 and TRBJ2-5; weak D call: TRBD2 (6 bases). The CDR3 extends over 14 amino acids. Trimming took off 2 bases at V and 4 bases at J, with 11 bases between the two ends. Germline V gene sequence: CDR1 LGHNA, CDR2 YSLEER. The DNA for the CDR3 is TGCGCCAGCAGCCAACAGACTAGAAGAGAGACCCAGTACTTC. This encodes CASSQQTRRETQYF.

This chain joins TRBV6-4 and TRBJ2-1; 11 bases match TRBD2. CDR1 and CDR2 (germline): MRHNA, SNTAGT. J gave up 10 bases and V 0 bases, and 5 bases lay outside the gene matches. The CDR3 length is 15 residues. CDR3 region: CASSDSASGGREQFF. For the CDR3, the DNA is TGTGCCAGCAGTGACTCGGCTAGCGGGGGGCGAGAGCAGTTCTTC.

This clone is judged medium-sized (0.01 to 0.1%). This chain connects TRBV6-1 to TRBJ1-2, with TRBD1 identical over 7 bases. Germline trimming cut 8 bases from V and 6 bases from J; bases unmatched to any gene: 12. This CDR3 contains 14 residues. Germline values: CDR1 MNHNS, CDR2 SASEGT. CDR3 DNA: TGTGCCAGCGGGAGAGGGGGCGAGATTGATGGCTACACCTTC. Its translation is CASGRGGEIDGYTF.

The V and J genes are TRBV7-5 and TRBJ2-3; TRBD1 was called by the table and not checked on the DNA. TRBV7-5 is a pseudogene locus. CDR3 length: 18 residues. CDR3 protein: CARSFSDRVHLCTDTQYF. The CDR3, as DNA: TGTGCCAGAAGCTTCTCGGACAGGGTTCATCTGTGTACAGATACGCAGTATTTT.

This clone was seen just once. The chain recombines TRBV6-4 with TRBJ2-1, with D perhaps matching TRBD1 (8 bases). The CDR3 consists of 16 residues. Looked up from germline, CDR1 is MRHNA and CDR2 is SNTAGT. Trimming took 0 bases from V and 7 from J, leaving 16 bases between them. CDR3 loop: CASSDSNTGGGNEQFF. CDR3 in DNA: TGTGCCAGCAGTGACTCGAACACAGGGGGGGGGAATGAGCAGTTCTTC.

A few counts support this clone. The genes are TRBV7-9 and TRBJ2-5, with TRBD2 identical over 7 bases. The ends lost 5 bases at V and 1 base at J; junction bases unmatched: 4. Germline CDR1 is SEHNR and CDR2 is FQNEAQ (reference sequence). The CDR3 is 14 amino acids. CDR3 bases: TGTGCCAGCAGCGGGGGAGGGCCCCAAGAGACCCAGTACTTC. Residues: CASSGGGPQETQYF.

As for this clone: A read error may account for a junction end that differs from germline. The rearrangement joins TRBV9 to TRBJ2-3, with 7 bases identical to TRBD2. Germline assignment: CDR1 SGDLS and CDR2 YYNGEE. The CDR3 is made up of 16 amino acids. CDR3 loop: CASNVGGGGSTDTQYF. In DNA, the CDR3 is TGTGCCAGCAACGTAGGTGGGGGGGGGAGCACAGATACGCAGTATTTT.

The V gene is TRBV23-1, the J gene TRBJ1-2; no definite D call. TRBV23-1 is an ORF for which the function is uncertain. The CDR3 extends over 16 amino acids. The germline V and J ends were trimmed by 0 bases and 0 bases, with 11 bases remaining between them. The CDR3 DNA reads as TGCGCCAGCAGTCAATCGACGCGGGGAGCTAACTATGGCTACACCTTC. The encoded protein is CASSQSTRGANYGYTF.

This clone was seen only once. This chain joins TRBV7-9 and TRBJ1-4, with D hard to call. This CDR3 has 13 amino acids. Germline V gene data show CDR1 as SEHNR and CDR2 as FQNEAQ (reference sequence). The ends were cut back, 6 bases at V and 7 bases at J, with 12 bases in the middle. The CDR3 coding sequence is TGTGCCAGCAGTTTGGCGGGCCGTGAAAAACTGTTTTTT. This encodes CASSLAGREKLFF.

The count of this clone is one. This CDR3 is CASSEFGTGAGMAFF. CDR3 in DNA: TGTGCCAGCAGTGAATTTGGAACAGGGGCAGGTATGGCTTTCTTT. The chain is built from TRBV25-1 and TRBJ1-1; TRBD1 agrees at 7 bases. The germline V gene has CDR1 MGHDK and CDR2 SYGVNS. The CDR3 loop spans 15 amino acids. The junction had 13 bases not matched to a gene; V was cut back by 1 base and J by 11 bases.

This clone was seen more than once but under ten times. The chain joins TRBV10-1 to TRBJ1-2; unclear D gene. The length of the CDR3 is 14 residues. Trimming stripped 0 bases from V and 4 bases from J, with 9 bases between. Germline CDR1 WNHNN, CDR2 SYGVQD (reference sequence). Here the CDR3 DNA reads TGCGCCAGCAGTGAGTCGAAACAGAGCTATGGCTACACCTTC. This encodes CASSESKQSYGYTF.

The V call is TRBV5-1, the J call TRBJ2-7; D not resolved. This CDR3 region has 14 residues. Germline CDR1 reads SGHRS; CDR2 reads YFSETQ. V was shortened by 4 bases and J by 2 bases, with 13 bases between the two germline ends. The CDR3 DNA sequence: TGCGCCAGCAGCGAATCGACGGGTACCTACGAGCAGTACTTC. This gives the protein CASSESTGTYEQYF.

This sequence joins TRBV7-3 and TRBJ2-6; D may be TRBD2 (6 bases). The CDR3 is 16 amino acids. Germline CDR1 SGHTA, CDR2 FQGTGA. V was shortened by 6 bases and J by 0 bases, with 12 bases between the two germline ends. This CDR3 reads CASRTGTPSGANVLTF. DNA for the CDR3: TGTGCCAGCAGAACCGGGACTCCCTCTGGGGCCAACGTCCTGACTTTC.

The chain joins TRBV9 to TRBJ2-5; a possible D gene is TRBD2 (5 bases). The V end lost 0 bases, the J end lost 4 bases, and 13 bases lay between the germline ends. There are 15 residues in the CDR3. Per the germline V gene, CDR1 is SGDLS and CDR2 is YYNGEE. The CDR3 sequence is CASSVVGRGSETQYF. In DNA form, the CDR3 reads TGTGCCAGCAGCGTAGTGGGGAGAGGATCAGAGACCCAGTACTTC.